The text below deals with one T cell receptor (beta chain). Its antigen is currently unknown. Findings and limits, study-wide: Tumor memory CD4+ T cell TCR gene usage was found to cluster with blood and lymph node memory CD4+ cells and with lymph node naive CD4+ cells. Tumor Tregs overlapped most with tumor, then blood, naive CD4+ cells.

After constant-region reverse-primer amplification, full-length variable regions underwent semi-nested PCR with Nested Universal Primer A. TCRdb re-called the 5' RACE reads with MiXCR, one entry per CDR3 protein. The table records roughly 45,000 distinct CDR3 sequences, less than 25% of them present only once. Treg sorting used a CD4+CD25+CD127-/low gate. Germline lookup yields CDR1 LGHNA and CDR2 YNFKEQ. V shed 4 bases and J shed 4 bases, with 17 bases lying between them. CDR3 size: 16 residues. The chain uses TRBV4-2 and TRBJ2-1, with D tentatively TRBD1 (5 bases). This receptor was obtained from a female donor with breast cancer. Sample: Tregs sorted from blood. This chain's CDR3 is CASSLSDDSDYNEQFF. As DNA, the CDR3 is TGTGCCAGCAGCCTTAGTGACGACAGTGATTACAATGAGCAGTTCTTC.